This T cell receptor (beta chain) was retrieved from a study of spatial heterogeneity in lung cancer. This CDR3 has 17 amino acids. V was trimmed by 2 bases and J by 6 bases, leaving 19 bases between them. The germline CDR1 and CDR2 sequences are MNHEY and SMNVEV (reference sequence). Each molecule of TCR cDNA was tagged with one unique molecular identifier. TCRdb reprocessed the 5' RACE reads with MiXCR, giving one entry per CDR3 protein. This sample has about 60,000 distinct CDR3 sequences, with approximately 8.9% found just once. With regard to this clonotype: Its antigen is as yet unknown.

Study-level findings and limits: Detection of ubiquitous tumor TCRs in blood was higher at resection than follow-up.

The time point is: sample taken at primary tumor resection. Whole RNA, isolated from tumor, nontumor lung or frozen PBMC, was sequenced without prior sorting. The clonotype was recovered from a female donor with early-stage non-small cell lung cancer. The source was PBMCs, collected at surgery. V and J are TRBV27 and TRBJ2-2, with a possible D match to TRBD1 (5 bases). CDR3 nucleotide sequence: TGTGCCAGCAGTTTAGAACAGGACGCTCGGTCGTCCGGGGAGCTGTTTTTT. As protein: CASSLEQDARSSGELFF.